Following are 9 T cell receptor beta chains from one sample sequenced in a study of cytomegalovirus exposure and HLA in healthy donors. Use of 60 Vbeta and 13 Jbeta primers characterized the PCR. Generated by immunoSEQ multiplex PCR, the TCRdb table keeps only in-frame clones and is missing some. This sample has roughly 90,000 clones; about 82% occur once, and the top ten carry 6% to 9.5%. Material for sequencing was PBMCs. These receptors were obtained from a man aged 25-45 years in good health and CMV-seronegative.

This clone was detected only once. This chain joins TRBV9 and TRBJ1-2; D is uncertain. With 4 bases removed from V and 0 bases from J, the gap between germline ends came to 7 bases. Germline loops: CDR1 SGDLS, CDR2 YYNGEE. This CDR3 is 13 amino acids long. This chain's CDR3 is CASSLSTNYGYTF. As DNA, the CDR3 is TGTGCCAGCAGCCTCAGTACTAACTATGGCTACACCTTC.

This clone was seen a single time. This chain uses TRBV30 with TRBJ1-3; D call uncertain. V was pared by 3 bases and J by 5 bases, with 5 bases between. CDR3 length equals 11 residues. The germline gives CDR1 GTSNPN, CDR2 SVGIG (reference sequence). CDR3 bases: TGTGCCTGGAGGACAAGAAACACCATATATTTT. Encoded protein: CAWRTRNTIYF. Full variable domain (rest looked up from reference TRBV30 and TRBJ1-3): SQTIHQWPATLVQPVGSPLSLECTVEGTSNPNLYWYRQAAGRGLQLLFYSVGIGQISSEVPQNLSASRPQDRQFILSSKKLLLSDSGFYLCAWRTRNTIYFGEGSWLTVV.

The chain employs TRBV4-1 and TRBJ2-4; 9 bases align to TRBD1. This CDR3 spans 17 amino acids. Germline lookup yields CDR1 MGHRA and CDR2 YSYEKL. Trimming took 4 bases from V and 0 from J; bases not matched to a gene: 7. The CDR3 is CASSPRDRALAKNIQYF. DNA for the CDR3: TGCGCCAGCAGCCCGAGGGACAGGGCCTTAGCCAAAAACATTCAGTACTTC.

This chain uses TRBV5-5 with TRBJ2-1; 8 bases are a match to TRBD2. J lost 14 bases, V lost 4 bases, and 14 bases had no gene match. Germline V gene data show CDR1 as SGHKS and CDR2 as YYEKEE (reference sequence). This CDR3 is 14 amino acids long. The CDR3 DNA is TGTGCCAGCAGCACAATACTAGCGGCCCGAATCGAGTTCTTC. This encodes CASSTILAARIEFF.

This chain connects TRBV5-1 to TRBJ1-1; D perhaps matches TRBD1 (6 bases). V gave up 4 bases and J gave up 3 bases, with 22 bases separating them. The CDR3 contains 17 residues. Germline V gene sequence: CDR1 SGHRS, CDR2 YFSETQ. The CDR3 is CASSPSDRQGWYTEAFF. The CDR3 DNA reads TGCGCCAGCAGCCCTTCGGATAGGCAGGGGTGGTACACTGAAGCTTTCTTT.

This clone has just a few counts. The chain combines TRBV5-1 with TRBJ1-1; D not resolved. CDR1 SGHRS and CDR2 YFSETQ come from the germline V gene. Trimming removed 5 bases at V and 1 base at J, with 12 bases between. The CDR3 is 14 amino acids. The CDR3 region is CASSFLGENTEAFF. CDR3 in DNA: TGCGCCAGCAGTTTCCTCGGGGAGAACACTGAAGCTTTCTTT. The full variable domain, in which reference TRBV5-1 and TRBJ1-1 provide the parts outside the CDR3, is KAGVTQTPRYLIKTRGQQVTLSCSPISGHRSVSWYQQTPGQGLQFLFEYFSETQRNKGNFPGRFSGRQFSNSRSEMNVSTLELGDSALYLCASSFLGENTEAFFGQGTRLTVV.

This clone was counted a few times. The chain is built from TRBV5-1 and TRBJ2-3; TRBD2 matches at 12 bases. This CDR3 has 14 residues. From germline, CDR1 is SGHRS and CDR2 YFSETQ. The V gene end was trimmed by 7 bases and the J gene end by 6 bases; junction bases not matched to a gene: 6. The CDR3 nucleotides are TGCGCCAGCCTAGCGGGAGGGCCTTCCGATACGCAGTATTTT. Protein: CASLAGGPSDTQYF.

This chain joins TRBV19 and TRBJ2-3; D possibly corresponds to TRBD2 (5 bases). The CDR3 extends over 14 amino acids. Germline V gene lookup returns CDR1 LNHDA and CDR2 SQIVND (reference sequence). The V end was cut by 5 bases, the J end by 7 bases, with 16 bases between. The CDR3 loop is CASSRDTSLYTQYF. CDR3 bases: TGTGCCAGTAGTCGAGATACTAGTCTCTATACGCAGTATTTT.

The V call is TRBV5-8, the J call TRBJ1-3; no clear D gene. The length of the CDR3 is 17 residues. Germline-derived CDR1 and CDR2 are SGHTS and YDEGEE. Trimming left V 2 bases short and J 3 bases short, with 18 bases between. The CDR3 loop is CASSFSIRTSIGNTIYF. The CDR3 DNA sequence: TGTGCCAGCAGCTTTTCAATTAGGACTTCAATTGGAAACACCATATATTTT.